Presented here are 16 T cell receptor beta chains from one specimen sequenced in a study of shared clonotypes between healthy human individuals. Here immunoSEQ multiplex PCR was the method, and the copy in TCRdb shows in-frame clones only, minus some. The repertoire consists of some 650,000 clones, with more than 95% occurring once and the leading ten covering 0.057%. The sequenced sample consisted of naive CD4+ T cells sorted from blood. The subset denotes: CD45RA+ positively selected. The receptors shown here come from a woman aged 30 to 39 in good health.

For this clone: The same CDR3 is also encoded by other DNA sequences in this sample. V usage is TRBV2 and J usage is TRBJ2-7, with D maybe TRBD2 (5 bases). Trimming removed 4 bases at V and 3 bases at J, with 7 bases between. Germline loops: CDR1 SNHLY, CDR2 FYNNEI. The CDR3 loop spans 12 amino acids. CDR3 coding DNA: TGTGCCAGCAGTGTTAGCGACTACGAGCAGTACTTC. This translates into CASSVSDYEQYF.

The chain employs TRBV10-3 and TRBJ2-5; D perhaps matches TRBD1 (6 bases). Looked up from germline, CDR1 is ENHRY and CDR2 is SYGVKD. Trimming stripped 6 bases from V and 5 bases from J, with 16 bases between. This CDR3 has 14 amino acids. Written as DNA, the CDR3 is TGTGCCATCAGCATCCGGGACAAGTACGAGACCCAGTACTTC. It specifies CAISIRDKYETQYF.

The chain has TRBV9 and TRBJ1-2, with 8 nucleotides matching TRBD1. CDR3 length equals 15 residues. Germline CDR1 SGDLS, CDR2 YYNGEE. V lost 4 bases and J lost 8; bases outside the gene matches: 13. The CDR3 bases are TGTGCCAGCAGCTCACCCCCGACAGGGGTCGACGGCTACACCTTC. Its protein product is CASSSPPTGVDGYTF.

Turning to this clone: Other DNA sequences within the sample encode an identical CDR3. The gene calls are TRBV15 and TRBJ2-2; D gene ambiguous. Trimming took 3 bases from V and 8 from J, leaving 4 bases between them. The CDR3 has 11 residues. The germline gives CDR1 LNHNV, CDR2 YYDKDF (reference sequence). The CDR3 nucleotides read TGTGCCACCAGCAGGGCTGGGGAGCTGTTTTTT. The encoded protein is CATSRAGELFF.

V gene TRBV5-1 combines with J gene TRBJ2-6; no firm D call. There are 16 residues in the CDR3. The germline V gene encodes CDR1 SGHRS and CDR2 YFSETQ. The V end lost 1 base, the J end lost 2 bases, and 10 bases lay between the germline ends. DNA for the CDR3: TGCGCCAGCAGCTTGATGGCCGCCGCTGGGGCCAACGTCCTGACTTTC. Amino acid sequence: CASSLMAAAGANVLTF.

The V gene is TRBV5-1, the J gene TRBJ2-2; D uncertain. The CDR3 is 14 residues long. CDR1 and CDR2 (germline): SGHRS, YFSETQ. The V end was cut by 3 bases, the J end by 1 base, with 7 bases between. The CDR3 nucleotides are TGCGCCAGCAGCTATACGGGGAACACCGGGGAGCTGTTTTTT. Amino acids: CASSYTGNTGELFF.

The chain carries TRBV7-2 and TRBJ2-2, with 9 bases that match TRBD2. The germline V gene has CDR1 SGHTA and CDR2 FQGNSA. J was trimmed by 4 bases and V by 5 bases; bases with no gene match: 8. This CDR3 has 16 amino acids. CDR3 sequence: CASSRIAGETTGELFF. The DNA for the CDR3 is TGTGCCAGCAGCCGCATAGCGGGAGAGACCACCGGGGAGCTGTTTTTT. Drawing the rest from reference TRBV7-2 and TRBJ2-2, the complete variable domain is GAGVSQSPSNKVTEKGKDVELRCDPISGHTALYWYRQSLGQGLEFLIYFQGNSAPDKSGLPSDRFSAERTGGSVSTLTIQRTQQEDSAVYLCASSRIAGETTGELFFGEGSRLTVL.

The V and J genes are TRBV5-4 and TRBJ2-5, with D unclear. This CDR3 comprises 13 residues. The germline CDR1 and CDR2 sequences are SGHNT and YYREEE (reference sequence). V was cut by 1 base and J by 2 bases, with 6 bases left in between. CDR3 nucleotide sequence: TGTGCCAGCAGCTTGCCCAGTCAAGAGACCCAGTACTTC. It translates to CASSLPSQETQYF.

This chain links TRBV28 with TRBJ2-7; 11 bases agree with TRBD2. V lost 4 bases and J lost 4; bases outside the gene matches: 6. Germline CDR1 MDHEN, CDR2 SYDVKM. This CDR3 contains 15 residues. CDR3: CASSWGGTSGYEQYF. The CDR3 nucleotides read TGTGCCAGCAGTTGGGGTGGGACTAGCGGATACGAGCAGTACTTC. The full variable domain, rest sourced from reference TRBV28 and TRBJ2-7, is DVKVTQSSRYLVKRTGEKVFLECVQDMDHENMFWYRQDPGLGLRLIYFSYDVKMKEKGDIPEGYSVSREKKERFSLILESASTNQTSMYLCASSWGGTSGYEQYFGPGTRLTVT.

The DNA for the CDR3 is TGTGCCAGCAGCTCGAGCGGGGCCTACGAGCAGTACTTC. Its protein is CASSSSGAYEQYF. The gene calls are TRBV13 and TRBJ2-7; 7 bases line up with TRBD2. CDR1 PRHDT and CDR2 FYEKMQ come from the germline V gene (reference sequence). The CDR3 is 13 residues long. The trim removed 4 bases at V and 2 bases at J, leaving 2 bases unmatched.

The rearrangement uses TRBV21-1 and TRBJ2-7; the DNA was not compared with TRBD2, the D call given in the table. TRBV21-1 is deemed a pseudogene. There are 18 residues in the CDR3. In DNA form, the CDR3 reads TGTGCCAGCAGCAACCCCGTGAGGGAGCGGTGGCTCTCCTACGAGCAGTACTTC. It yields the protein CASSNPVRERWLSYEQYF.

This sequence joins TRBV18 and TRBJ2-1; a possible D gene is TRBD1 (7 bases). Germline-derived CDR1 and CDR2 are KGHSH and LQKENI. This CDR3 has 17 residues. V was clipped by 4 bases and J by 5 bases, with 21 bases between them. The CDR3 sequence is CASSLRTGGGTDNEQFF. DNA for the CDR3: TGTGCCAGCTCACTACGGACAGGAGGGGGGACGGACAATGAGCAGTTCTTC. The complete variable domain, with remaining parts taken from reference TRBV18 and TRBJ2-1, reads NAGVMQNPRHLVRRRGQEARLRCSPMKGHSHVYWYRQLPEEGLKFMVYLQKENIIDESGMPKERFSAEFPKEGPSILRIQQVVRGDSAAYFCASSLRTGGGTDNEQFFGPGTRLTVL.

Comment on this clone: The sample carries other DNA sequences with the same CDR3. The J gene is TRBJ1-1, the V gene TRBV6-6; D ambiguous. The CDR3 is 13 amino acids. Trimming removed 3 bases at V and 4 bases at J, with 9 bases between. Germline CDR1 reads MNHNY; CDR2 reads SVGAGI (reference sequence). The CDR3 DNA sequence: TGTGCCAGCAGTTATGGGGAAGGCACTGAAGCTTTCTTT. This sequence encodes CASSYGEGTEAFF.

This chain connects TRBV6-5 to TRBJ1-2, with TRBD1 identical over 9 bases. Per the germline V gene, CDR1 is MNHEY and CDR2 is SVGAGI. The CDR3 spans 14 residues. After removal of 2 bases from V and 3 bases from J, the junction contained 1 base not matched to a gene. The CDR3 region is CASSYGDRDYGYTF. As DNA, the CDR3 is TGTGCCAGCAGTTACGGGGACAGGGACTATGGCTACACCTTC.

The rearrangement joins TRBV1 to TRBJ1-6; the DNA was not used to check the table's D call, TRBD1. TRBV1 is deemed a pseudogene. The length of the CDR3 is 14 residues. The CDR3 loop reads CTSSQQGARSPLHF. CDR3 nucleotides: TGCACCAGCAGCCAACAGGGGGCGAGGTCACCCCTCCACTTT.

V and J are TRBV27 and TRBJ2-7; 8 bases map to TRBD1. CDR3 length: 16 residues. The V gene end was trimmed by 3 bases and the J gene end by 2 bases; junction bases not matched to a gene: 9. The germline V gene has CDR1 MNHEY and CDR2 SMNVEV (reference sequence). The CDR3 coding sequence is TGTGCCAGCAGTTTCCATCCGAGACAGGGGCCCTACGAGCAGTACTTC. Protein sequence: CASSFHPRQGPYEQYF.